These 32 T cell receptor beta chains were all obtained from the same sample, sequenced in a study of blood T cell repertoires in COVID-19. Sequencing used immunoSEQ multiplex PCR; TCRdb keeps in-frame clones, though not all of them. The top ten hold 3% to 3.5% of the sample, which has some 250,000 clones, 70% to 80% seen once. Sequenced sample: peripheral blood. The receptors stem from a woman of 80 years or more with acute or convalescent COVID-19.

This chain uses TRBV5-4 with TRBJ1-2, with 7 bases that match TRBD1. This CDR3 comprises 13 residues. After removal of 6 bases from V and 4 bases from J, the junction contained 6 bases not matched to a gene. Germline assignment: CDR1 SGHNT and CDR2 YYREEE (reference sequence). This CDR3 reads CASIQTGTYGYTF. CDR3 bases: TGTGCCAGCATCCAGACAGGGACCTATGGCTACACCTTC.

This chain uses TRBV9 with TRBJ2-1, with 9 positions matching TRBD1. The junction had 13 bases not matched to a gene; V was cut back by 5 bases and J by 4 bases. The CDR3 spans 17 residues. CDR1 SGDLS and CDR2 YYNGEE come from the germline V gene. CDR3 loop: CASSRREGQGFYNEQFF. Here the CDR3 DNA reads TGTGCCAGCAGTCGAAGGGAGGGACAGGGCTTTTACAATGAGCAGTTCTTC.

The chain carries TRBV4-1 and TRBJ2-1; D perhaps matches TRBD1 (5 bases). With 3 bases removed from V and 5 bases from J, the gap between germline ends came to 14 bases. Germline V gives CDR1 MGHRA, CDR2 YSYEKL. The CDR3 has 15 residues. The CDR3 loop is CASSHGHADDNEQFF. CDR3 DNA: TGCGCCAGCAGCCATGGACACGCGGATGACAATGAGCAGTTCTTC.

The rearrangement joins TRBV6-6 to TRBJ2-7; D is possibly TRBD2 (6 bases). Trimming cost V 2 bases and J 2 bases, with 13 bases left between them. From germline, CDR1 is MNHNY and CDR2 SVGAGI (reference sequence). The CDR3 has 15 residues. The CDR3 bases are TGTGCCAGCAGTTACCCGGGCGGGAAACCCTACGAGCAGTACTTC. Its translation: CASSYPGGKPYEQYF.

This rearrangement joins TRBV19 to TRBJ2-3; 7 bases map to TRBD1. Germline CDR1 reads LNHDA; CDR2 reads SQIVND (reference sequence). With V trimmed by 7 bases and J by 2 bases, 15 bases remained unmatched. The CDR3 runs to 17 residues. CDR3 DNA: TGTGCCAGTACCCCAGGGGGTTGGGGGACCCACACAGATACGCAGTATTTT. Translation gives CASTPGGWGTHTDTQYF. Looking up the rest from reference TRBV19 and TRBJ2-3 gives the full variable domain: DGGITQSPKYLFRKEGQNVTLSCEQNLNHDAMYWYRQDPGQGLRLIYYSQIVNDFQKGDIAEGYSVSREKKESFPLTVTSAQKNPTAFYLCASTPGGWGTHTDTQYFGPGTRLTVL.

The gene calls are TRBV10-3 and TRBJ2-5; the match to TRBD1 covers 11 bases. The junction had 9 bases not matched to a gene; V was cut back by 6 bases and J by 6 bases. In germline, CDR1 is ENHRY, CDR2 SYGVKD. The CDR3 extends over 15 amino acids. CDR3 sequence reads: CAISPGQGARKTQYF. The CDR3 DNA reads TGTGCCATCAGCCCCGGACAGGGGGCGAGGAAGACCCAGTACTTC.

The chain has TRBV11-3 and TRBJ2-5; D possibly corresponds to TRBD1 (5 bases). V was clipped by 1 base and J by 4 bases, with 22 bases between them. Germline CDR1 reads SGHNT; CDR2 reads YENEEA. The CDR3 runs 18 residues. DNA of the CDR3: TGTGCCAGCAGCTTAGGGCAGGGTGGAGTTGGTGCGTCAGAGACCCAGTACTTC. Residues: CASSLGQGGVGASETQYF.

This chain uses TRBV21-1 with TRBJ1-2. TRBV21-1 is described as a pseudogene. The CDR3 is 16 residues long. CDR3 DNA sequence: TGTGCCAGCAGCAAATCGGGGCGGGATCCCCTCTATGGCTACACCTTC. Translation: CASSKSGRDPLYGYTF.

The chain uses TRBV6-4 and TRBJ2-7; possible D gene TRBD1, 6 bases. The V gene's germline CDR1 is MRHNA and CDR2 SNTAGT. Deletions cut 2 bases from V and 5 bases from J, with 16 bases between. The CDR3 loop spans 15 amino acids. This chain's CDR3 is CASSDLRDKRHEQYF. Written as DNA, the CDR3 is TGTGCCAGCAGTGACCTCCGGGACAAGCGGCACGAGCAGTACTTC.

The table lists this clone with a count of one. V is TRBV27 and J is TRBJ2-5; 11 bases fit TRBD1. Germline V lookup: CDR1 MNHEY, CDR2 SMNVEV (reference sequence). This CDR3 contains 15 residues. V was pared by 6 bases and J by 2 bases, with 5 bases of the junction left unmatched. The CDR3 coding sequence is TGTGCCAGCAGAAACCGGGACAGGGGGCAAGAGACCCAGTACTTC. Translating gives CASRNRDRGQETQYF.

DNA of the CDR3: TGTGCCAGCAGGGCACAGGGTTGGGACACTGAAGCTTTCTTT. It encodes CASRAQGWDTEAFF. The chain is built from TRBV6-4 and TRBJ1-1, with D perhaps matching TRBD1 (6 bases). The V end lost 6 bases, the J end lost 3 bases, and 14 bases lay between the germline ends. There are 14 residues in the CDR3. Germline values: CDR1 MRHNA, CDR2 SNTAGT.

This chain connects TRBV6-5 to TRBJ1-4; no reliable D call. Between the trimmed V and J ends, which lost 6 bases and 7 bases, there was a span of 12 bases. Germline assignment: CDR1 MNHEY and CDR2 SVGAGI. The CDR3 is made up of 13 amino acids. The CDR3 DNA reads as TGTGCCAGCAGGGCCCCCGGGAGTGAAAAACTGTTTTTT. Translated: CASRAPGSEKLFF.

This sequence joins TRBV27 and TRBJ1-6; a possible D gene is TRBD1 (6 bases). Trimming cost V 7 bases and J 7 bases, with 8 bases left between them. The CDR3 is made up of 12 amino acids. Germline V gene data show CDR1 as MNHEY and CDR2 as SMNVEV (reference sequence). This chain's CDR3 is CASTTGNSPLHF. As DNA, the CDR3 is TGTGCCAGCACTACAGGGAATTCACCCCTCCACTTT.

This clone showed up many times. The CDR3 loop is CASTIGAGAQNTGELFF. In DNA, the CDR3 is TGTGCCAGCACCATTGGGGCGGGGGCGCAGAACACCGGGGAGCTGTTTTTT. The chain carries TRBV5-4 and TRBJ2-2; D is possibly TRBD2 (7 bases). V was pared by 6 bases and J by 1 base, with 19 bases between. The length of the CDR3 is 17 residues. The germline V gene encodes CDR1 SGHNT and CDR2 YYREEE (reference sequence).

The chain employs TRBV2 and TRBJ2-1, with TRBD2 matching 8 bases. V gave up 1 base and J gave up 3 bases; unmatched junction bases: 5. Germline CDR1 SNHLY, CDR2 FYNNEI. The length of the CDR3 is 16 residues. This chain's CDR3 is CASSEGAGGGYNEQFF. CDR3 DNA sequence: TGTGCCAGCAGTGAAGGGGCGGGGGGCGGCTACAATGAGCAGTTCTTC.

CDR3 in DNA: TGTGCCAGCAGTCCCCCGGGACAGGGCTACAATGAGCAGTTCTTC. It encodes CASSPPGQGYNEQFF. The V and J genes are TRBV3-1 (or the pseudogene TRBV3-2) and TRBJ2-1; 9 bases match TRBD1. Trimming cost V 6 bases and J 3 bases; bases outside gene matches: 6. This CDR3 is built from 15 residues. Germline values: CDR1 LGHDT, CDR2 YNNKEL (reference sequence).

This clone showed up just a few times. J is TRBJ2-1 and V is TRBV19; TRBD2 agrees at 14 bases. From germline, CDR1 is LNHDA and CDR2 SQIVND (reference sequence). CDR3 size: 18 residues. The V and J ends lost 5 bases and 2 bases, in that order; junction bases with no gene match: 8. DNA for the CDR3: TGTGCCAGTAGTCCCCGGGGACTAGCGGGAGTACCCTACAATGAGCAGTTCTTC. It specifies CASSPRGLAGVPYNEQFF.

V gene TRBV2 combines with J gene TRBJ2-7, with 11 bases identical to TRBD2. Germline V gene sequence: CDR1 SNHLY, CDR2 FYNNEI. The ends lost 8 bases at V and 1 base at J; junction bases unmatched: 25. This CDR3 spans 21 amino acids. DNA for the CDR3: TGTGCCAGCCTTCATGTCCGTATGACTAGCGGGACTTCCTACCTATCCTACGAGCAGTACTTC. Amino acid sequence: CASLHVRMTSGTSYLSYEQYF.

The chain employs TRBV25-1 and TRBJ2-1, with TRBD1 matching 8 bases. Per the germline V gene, CDR1 is MGHDK and CDR2 is SYGVNS. V shed 0 bases, J shed 2 bases, and the junction held 9 bases outside the gene matches. This CDR3 is built from 18 residues. The CDR3, as DNA: TGTGCCAGCAGTGAATATACAGGGACAGGAAAAACCTACAATGAGCAGTTCTTC. This gives the protein CASSEYTGTGKTYNEQFF.

V gene TRBV10-3 combines with J gene TRBJ1-1; the D gene is possibly TRBD1 (6 bases). V lost 5 bases and J 3 bases, leaving 13 bases between the germline ends. Per the germline V gene, CDR1 is ENHRY and CDR2 is SYGVKD. The length of the CDR3 is 14 residues. CDR3 protein: CAISTGFGDTEAFF. The CDR3 DNA reads as TGTGCCATCAGTACAGGGTTCGGGGACACTGAAGCTTTCTTT.

A single count supports this clone. The genes are TRBV30 and TRBJ2-7; TRBD1 might be the D (6 bases). CDR1 and CDR2 from the germline V gene are GTSNPN and SVGIG (reference sequence). CDR3 size: 11 residues. V was trimmed by 8 bases and J by 1 base, leaving 9 bases between them. CDR3 in amino acids: CAGQKSYEQYF. CDR3 sequence (DNA): TGTGCCGGACAGAAATCCTACGAGCAGTACTTC.

The chain joins TRBV6-5 to TRBJ1-5; TRBD1 aligns across 8 bases. Germline assignment: CDR1 MNHEY and CDR2 SVGAGI. Trimming took 6 bases from V and 6 from J; bases not matched to a gene: 7. The CDR3 totals 14 residues. CDR3 loop: CASRQDRGPQPQHF. The CDR3 DNA is TGTGCCAGCAGGCAAGACAGGGGCCCTCAGCCCCAGCATTTT.

The chain recombines TRBV10-1 with TRBJ2-7, with 13 bases that match TRBD2. The CDR3 covers 14 residues. J lost 3 bases, V lost 6 bases, and 2 bases had no gene match. Germline CDR1 reads WNHNN; CDR2 reads SYGVQD (reference sequence). The CDR3 region is CASSRTSGSYEQYF. The CDR3 DNA sequence: TGCGCCAGCAGCAGGACTAGCGGGAGCTACGAGCAGTACTTC.

The genes are TRBV6-5 and TRBJ1-1; maybe TRBD1 (6 bases). Between the trimmed V and J ends, which lost 7 bases and 0 bases, there was a span of 12 bases. There are 14 residues in the CDR3. Germline V gene sequence: CDR1 MNHEY, CDR2 SVGAGI. The CDR3 sequence is CASKLGAVNTEAFF. In DNA, the CDR3 is TGTGCCAGCAAGCTGGGGGCAGTGAACACTGAAGCTTTCTTT.

This clone was counted between two and nine times. The genes are TRBV27 and TRBJ2-7; TRBD2 might be the D (7 bases). Germline V gene sequence: CDR1 MNHEY, CDR2 SMNVEV (reference sequence). V shed 5 bases and J shed 6 bases, with 20 bases lying between them. The CDR3 loop spans 15 amino acids. CDR3 region: CASSRLAGAGVEQYF. In DNA, the CDR3 is TGTGCCAGCAGTCGCCTCGCGGGGGCGGGAGTCGAGCAGTACTTC.

The chain carries TRBV4-3 and TRBJ1-3; 7 bases are a match to TRBD1. J lost 2 bases, V lost 0 bases, and 10 bases had no gene match. In germline, CDR1 is LGHNA, CDR2 YSLEER. This CDR3 has 18 residues. The CDR3 is CASSQDLVARGTGNTIYF. The CDR3, as DNA: TGCGCCAGCAGCCAAGATTTGGTAGCCAGGGGGACTGGAAACACCATATATTTT.

This chain links TRBV2 with TRBJ1-1; D remains ambiguous. Germline CDR1 is SNHLY and CDR2 is FYNNEI. The CDR3 length is 14 residues. V lost 7 bases and J 3 bases, leaving 15 bases between the germline ends. The CDR3 is CASKRRSSDTEAFF. CDR3 sequence (DNA): TGTGCCAGCAAGAGACGTAGCAGCGACACTGAAGCTTTCTTT.

The rearrangement uses TRBV12-3 or TRBV12-4 and TRBJ1-5; D gene ambiguous. CDR3 size: 12 residues. V was shortened by 5 bases and J by 6 bases, with 8 bases between the two germline ends. The CDR3 reads CASSPRGQPQHF. The CDR3, as DNA: TGTGCCAGCAGTCCCCGGGGTCAGCCCCAGCATTTT.

This clone was found once. The V and J genes are TRBV28 and TRBJ2-1; 15 positions agree with TRBD2. CDR1 MDHEN and CDR2 SYDVKM come from the germline V gene. There are 19 residues in the CDR3. After removal of 7 bases from V and 0 bases from J, the junction contained 10 bases not matched to a gene. CDR3: CASTKSGLAGGGSYNEQFF. The CDR3 nucleotides read TGTGCCAGCACTAAATCCGGACTAGCGGGAGGGGGCTCCTACAATGAGCAGTTCTTC.

The CDR3 protein is CASSVWGEGRLDTQYF. CDR3 coding DNA: TGTGCCAGCAGTGTTTGGGGGGAGGGCCGTTTGGATACGCAGTATTTT. The chain links TRBV2 to TRBJ2-3; 7 nucleotides align to TRBD2. V shed 4 bases and J 6 bases; nucleotides not matched to a gene: 13. The CDR3 has 16 residues. Germline CDR1 and CDR2: SNHLY and FYNNEI. Drawing the rest from reference TRBV2 and TRBJ2-3, the complete variable domain is EPEVTQTPSHQVTQMGQEVILRCVPISNHLYFYWYRQILGQKVEFLVSFYNNEISEKSEIFDDQFSVERPDGSNFTLKIRSTKLEDSAMYFCASSVWGEGRLDTQYFGPGTRLTVL.

The chain uses TRBV12-5 and TRBJ2-5, with 8 bases identical to TRBD2. This CDR3 comprises 14 residues. Germline values: CDR1 LGHNT, CDR2 FRNRAP. V shed 2 bases, J shed 4 bases, and the junction held 3 bases outside the gene matches. The CDR3 nucleotides read TGTGCTAGTGGTTTGAGGCTAGCGGGAGAGACCCAGTACTTC. Translated, it gives CASGLRLAGETQYF.

J is TRBJ1-5 and V is TRBV18; D may be TRBD1 (5 bases). This CDR3 region has 13 residues. Germline V lookup: CDR1 KGHSH, CDR2 LQKENI. Trimming removed 6 bases at V and 5 bases at J, with 11 bases between. Written as DNA, the CDR3 is TGTGCCAGCTCCGTTGACAGACATCAGCCCCAGCATTTT. It is translated as CASSVDRHQPQHF.